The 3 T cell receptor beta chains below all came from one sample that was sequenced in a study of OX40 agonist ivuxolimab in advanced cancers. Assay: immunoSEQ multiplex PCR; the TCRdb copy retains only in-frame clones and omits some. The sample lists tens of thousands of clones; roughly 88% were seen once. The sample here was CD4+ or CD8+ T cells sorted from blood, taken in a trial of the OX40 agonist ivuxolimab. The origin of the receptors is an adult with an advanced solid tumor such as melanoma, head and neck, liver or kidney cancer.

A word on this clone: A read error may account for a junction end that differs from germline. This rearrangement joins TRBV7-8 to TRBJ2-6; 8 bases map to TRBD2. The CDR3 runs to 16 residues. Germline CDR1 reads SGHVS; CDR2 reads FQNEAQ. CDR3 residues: CYCGAGGVSGANVLTF. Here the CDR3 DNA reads TGCTACTGCGGGGCGGGGGGTGTCTCTGGGGCCAACGTCCTGACTTTC.

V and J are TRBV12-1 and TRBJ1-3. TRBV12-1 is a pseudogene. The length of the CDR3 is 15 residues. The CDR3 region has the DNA TGTGCCAGCAGCTTTGCGCGAGTGTCTGGAAACACCATATATTTT. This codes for CASSFARVSGNTIYF.

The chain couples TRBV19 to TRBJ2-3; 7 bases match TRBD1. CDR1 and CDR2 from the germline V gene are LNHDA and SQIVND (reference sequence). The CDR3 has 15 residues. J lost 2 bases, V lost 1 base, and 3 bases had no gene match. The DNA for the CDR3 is TGTGCCAGTAGTATAGGGCAGGGGGTCACAGATACGCAGTATTTT. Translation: CASSIGQGVTDTQYF.